The 28 T cell receptor beta chains in this list originate from one sample, sequenced in a study of cytomegalovirus exposure and HLA in healthy donors. 60 Vbeta and 13 Jbeta primers were used in PCR. Measured with immunoSEQ multiplex PCR; TCRdb has only the in-frame clones, and not every one. The data contain about 170,000 clones, roughly 84% of them seen just once; the ten biggest clones take up just over 2.5%. The sample comprised PBMCs. The receptors derive from a man aged 25 to 40 in good health and CMV-seropositive.

The V and J genes are TRBV6-1 and TRBJ1-2; tentatively, D is TRBD1 (6 bases). Trimming removed 8 bases from V and 8 bases from J, with 18 bases in between. Per the germline V gene, CDR1 is MNHNS and CDR2 is SASEGT. The CDR3 loop spans 13 amino acids. CDR3 residues: CASRDTLTTGYTF. CDR3 in DNA: TGTGCCAGCCGGGACACTCTAACAACCGGCTACACCTTC.

The rearrangement links TRBV6-5 to TRBJ2-2; 9 bases agree with TRBD1. The germline V gene has CDR1 MNHEY and CDR2 SVGAGI. V was pared by 6 bases and J by 3 bases, with 5 bases of the junction left unmatched. The CDR3 contains 15 residues. For the CDR3, the DNA is TGTGCCAGCAGGCAGACAGGGGGAGACACCGGGGAGCTGTTTTTT. The encoded protein is CASRQTGGDTGELFF.

V usage is TRBV18 and J usage is TRBJ1-1; TRBD1 matches 9 bases. V shed 5 bases, J shed 0 bases, and the junction held 7 bases outside the gene matches. CDR3 length: 16 residues. The germline gives CDR1 KGHSH, CDR2 LQKENI. CDR3 nucleotides: TGTGCCAGCTCAACCGGGACAGGGACCTTGAACACTGAAGCTTTCTTT. This codes for CASSTGTGTLNTEAFF.

V is TRBV7-3 and J is TRBJ2-2; perhaps TRBD2 as D (6 bases). The length of the CDR3 is 17 residues. Per the germline V gene, CDR1 is SGHTA and CDR2 is FQGTGA. Trimming took off 4 bases at V and 4 bases at J, with 19 bases between the two ends. The CDR3 coding sequence is TGTGCCAGCAGCTCCCCCCGGGGTAGCGGAGCCACCGGGGAGCTGTTTTTT. It encodes CASSSPRGSGATGELFF.

The V call is TRBV29-1, the J call TRBJ1-2; tentative D call: TRBD1 (6 bases). The CDR3 consists of 15 residues. V shed 0 bases and J shed 0 bases, with 11 bases lying between them. Germline-derived CDR1 and CDR2 are SQVTM and ANQGSEA. CDR3 DNA sequence: TGCAGCGTTGAAGAGGGTCAGGGGACTAACTATGGCTACACCTTC. Amino acid sequence: CSVEEGQGTNYGYTF.

The chain combines TRBV7-9 with TRBJ1-2; D is unresolved. Germline loops: CDR1 SEHNR, CDR2 FQNEAQ (reference sequence). This CDR3 is built from 15 residues. V was cut by 4 bases and J by 6 bases, with 18 bases left in between. CDR3: CASSSEARTEDGYTF. The CDR3 DNA follows: TGTGCCAGCAGCTCGGAAGCCAGGACGGAGGATGGCTACACCTTC. The full variable domain, its missing parts supplied by reference TRBV7-9 and TRBJ1-2, is DTGVSQNPRHKITKRGQNVTFRCDPISEHNRLYWYRQTLGQGPEFLTYFQNEAQLEKSRLLSDRFSAERPKGSFSTLEIQRTEQGDSAMYLCASSSEARTEDGYTFGSGTRLTVV.

This clone showed up just once. The rearrangement links TRBV7-9 to TRBJ2-3, with D tentatively TRBD1 (5 bases). CDR1 and CDR2 (germline): SEHNR, FQNEAQ (reference sequence). Trimming left V 5 bases short and J 4 bases short, with 13 bases between. The CDR3 has 14 residues. As DNA, the CDR3 is TGTGCCAGCAGCATTGCCCAGGGTTCAGATACGCAGTATTTT. Translation: CASSIAQGSDTQYF.

The chain recombines TRBV9 with TRBJ2-2; TRBD2 might be the D (7 bases). Trimming removed 2 bases at V and 4 bases at J, with 15 bases between. The germline V gene encodes CDR1 SGDLS and CDR2 YYNGEE. The CDR3 length is 16 residues. The CDR3, as DNA: TGTGCCAGCAGCGTTTGGACTAGAGGGGGCACCGGGGAGCTGTTTTTT. The encoded protein is CASSVWTRGGTGELFF.

The chain uses TRBV5-1 and TRBJ1-2, with TRBD1 matching over 9 bases. Per germline, CDR1 SGHRS and CDR2 YFSETQ. The CDR3 is 14 residues long. Unmatched junction bases numbered 7, after V lost 4 bases and J lost 6 bases. CDR3 sequence reads: CASSRDRDRDGYTF. The CDR3 region has the DNA TGCGCCAGCAGCCGGGACAGGGATCGCGATGGCTACACCTTC.

The chain has TRBV19 and TRBJ2-1; 7 nucleotides agree with TRBD2. The germline gives CDR1 LNHDA, CDR2 SQIVND (reference sequence). The ends lost 5 bases at V and 0 bases at J; junction bases unmatched: 1. This CDR3 has 14 residues. In nucleotides, the CDR3 is TGTGCCAGTAGTGGGGGGGACTCCTACAATGAGCAGTTCTTC. This sequence encodes CASSGGDSYNEQFF. The full variable domain, rest sourced from reference TRBV19 and TRBJ2-1, is DGGITQSPKYLFRKEGQNVTLSCEQNLNHDAMYWYRQDPGQGLRLIYYSQIVNDFQKGDIAEGYSVSREKKESFPLTVTSAQKNPTAFYLCASSGGDSYNEQFFGPGTRLTVL.

The chain has TRBV4-3 and TRBJ2-3, with D maybe TRBD2 (7 bases). Trimming removed 0 bases from V and 4 bases from J, with 14 bases in between. Germline lookup yields CDR1 LGHNA and CDR2 YSLEER. The CDR3 contains 16 residues. CDR3 residues: CASSQEGGLVPDTQYF. CDR3 in DNA: TGCGCCAGCAGCCAAGAGGGGGGGCTCGTTCCAGATACGCAGTATTTT.

This clone has just a few counts. The chain employs TRBV5-1 and TRBJ2-6, with TRBD1 as a possible D gene (6 bases). Germline V gene data show CDR1 as SGHRS and CDR2 as YFSETQ. This CDR3 comprises 17 residues. V lost 2 bases and J lost 2, with 14 bases in between. CDR3 sequence: CASSLVISGAGANVLTF. The CDR3 nucleotides read TGCGCCAGCAGCTTAGTCATTTCAGGGGCTGGGGCCAACGTCCTGACTTTC.

J is TRBJ2-3 and V is TRBV4-1, with D hard to call. Germline CDR1 is MGHRA and CDR2 is YSYEKL. Trimming pared 4 bases from V and 5 bases from J, leaving 10 bases between. The length of the CDR3 is 13 residues. CDR3 protein: CASSPTSQDTQYF. CDR3 DNA sequence: TGCGCCAGCAGCCCAACGAGCCAAGATACGCAGTATTTT.

The chain carries TRBV7-9 and TRBJ2-2; 14 nucleotides match TRBD2. Trimming at V came to 5 bases and at J to 6 bases, leaving 5 bases not matched to a gene. Germline-derived CDR1 and CDR2 are SEHNR and FQNEAQ (reference sequence). This CDR3 contains 16 residues. The CDR3, as DNA: TGTGCCAGCAGCCGGGGACTAGCGGGAGAATCCGGGGAGCTGTTTTTT. It encodes CASSRGLAGESGELFF.

This clone was recorded a few times. This CDR3 reads CASSPGEEGEKLFF. The CDR3 DNA follows: TGCGCCAGCAGCCCCGGGGAGGAGGGGGAAAAACTGTTTTTT. The chain combines TRBV4-3 with TRBJ1-4; D is possibly TRBD1 (5 bases). Trimming pared 4 bases from V and 8 bases from J, leaving 14 bases between. This CDR3 comprises 14 residues. CDR1 is LGHNA, CDR2 YSLEER, per germline.

The chain carries TRBV7-8 and TRBJ2-7, with D possibly being TRBD2 (7 bases). V lost 5 bases, J lost 3 bases, and 17 bases lay in between. Germline V CDR1 and CDR2: SGHVS, FQNEAQ. The CDR3 is made up of 15 amino acids. The CDR3 loop reads CASSTRGGGLYEQYF. In DNA form, the CDR3 reads TGTGCCAGCAGCACCCGAGGGGGGGGTCTCTACGAGCAGTACTTC. The full variable domain, rest sourced from reference TRBV7-8 and TRBJ2-7, is GAGVSQSPRYKVAKRGQDVALRCDPISGHVSLFWYQQALGQGPEFLTYFQNEAQLDKSGLPSDRFFAERPEGSVSTLKIQRTQQEDSAVYLCASSTRGGGLYEQYFGPGTRLTVT.

This chain connects TRBV10-3 to TRBJ2-3; D possibly corresponds to TRBD2 (7 bases). Between the trimmed V and J ends, which lost 5 bases and 2 bases, there was a span of 17 bases. Per germline, CDR1 ENHRY and CDR2 SYGVKD. This CDR3 comprises 16 residues. This CDR3 is CAISQGHLAVTDTQYF. In DNA form, the CDR3 reads TGTGCCATCAGTCAGGGACATCTAGCGGTCACAGATACGCAGTATTTT.

The chain is built from TRBV9 and TRBJ2-1, with D perhaps matching TRBD2 (7 bases). Germline-derived CDR1 and CDR2 are SGDLS and YYNGEE. The length of the CDR3 is 19 residues. V was trimmed by 0 bases and J by 6 bases, leaving 25 bases between them. CDR3 loop: CASSVAGGAGAQGGNEQFF. The CDR3 region has the DNA TGTGCCAGCAGCGTAGCAGGAGGGGCGGGAGCCCAAGGGGGCAATGAGCAGTTCTTC.

This clone was seen a handful of times. The chain has TRBV10-3 and TRBJ1-2, with 7 bases that match TRBD1. V lost 2 bases, J lost 3 bases, and 3 bases stayed unmatched. This CDR3 has 14 amino acids. Germline assignment: CDR1 ENHRY and CDR2 SYGVKD. The DNA for the CDR3 is TGTGCCATCAGTGAGGGGGGACAGTACTATGGCTACACCTTC. Its protein product is CAISEGGQYYGYTF.

The chain recombines TRBV27 with TRBJ1-1; D is perhaps TRBD1 (6 bases). Trimming removed 5 bases from V and 1 base from J, with 11 bases in between. This CDR3 region has 14 residues. The germline V gene has CDR1 MNHEY and CDR2 SMNVEV (reference sequence). The CDR3 DNA reads TGTGCCAGCAGTCATCGGACAGAGAACACTGAAGCTTTCTTT. Translation: CASSHRTENTEAFF.

V gene TRBV7-2 combines with J gene TRBJ2-3; 14 nucleotides agree with TRBD2. Germline V gene lookup returns CDR1 SGHTA and CDR2 FQGNSA. J lost 6 bases, V lost 1 base, and 6 bases had no gene match. The CDR3 sequence is 17 residues long. The CDR3 sequence: CASSLGLAGGPRDTQYF. The CDR3 DNA reads TGTGCCAGCAGCTTAGGACTAGCGGGAGGGCCGAGGGATACGCAGTATTTT.

Of note for this clone: Within the sample, other DNA sequences also encode this same CDR3. The rearrangement joins TRBV7-2 to TRBJ2-1; tentative D call: TRBD2 (6 bases). The CDR3 length is 15 residues. Germline CDR1 reads SGHTA; CDR2 reads FQGNSA. The V end was cut by 1 base, the J end by 1 base, with 8 bases between. CDR3 sequence (DNA): TGTGCCAGCAGCTTAGACGGGAGTTCCTACAATGAGCAGTTCTTC. Its protein product is CASSLDGSSYNEQFF.

The V and J genes are TRBV27 and TRBJ1-6; D not certain. The CDR3 totals 15 residues. Germline CDR1 MNHEY, CDR2 SMNVEV (reference sequence). Between the trimmed V and J ends, which lost 2 bases and 7 bases, there was a span of 12 bases. The CDR3 protein is CASSLGRNFNSPLHF. The CDR3 DNA follows: TGTGCCAGCAGTTTAGGTAGAAACTTCAATTCACCCCTCCACTTT.

V usage is TRBV18 and J usage is TRBJ2-3; 7 nucleotides match TRBD2. CDR1 and CDR2 (germline): KGHSH, LQKENI. J lost 4 bases, V lost 2 bases, and 6 bases had no gene match. CDR3 length: 15 residues. CDR3 loop: CASSPGASGADTQYF. The CDR3 DNA follows: TGTGCCAGCTCACCAGGTGCTAGCGGCGCAGATACGCAGTATTTT.

CDR3 nucleotide sequence: TGTGCCAGCAGTTACGTCGGAGATACGCAGTATTTT. Residues: CASSYVGDTQYF. The J gene is TRBJ2-3, the V gene TRBV6-5; the D is unclear. CDR1 MNHEY and CDR2 SVGAGI come from the germline V gene. V was shortened by 2 bases and J by 5 bases, with 5 bases between the two germline ends. There are 12 residues in the CDR3.

The chain is built from TRBV5-4 and TRBJ2-3; 9 bases align to TRBD2. The V and J ends lost 2 bases and 0 bases, in that order; junction bases with no gene match: 4. Germline V gene lookup returns CDR1 SGHNT and CDR2 YYREEE (reference sequence). The CDR3 contains 16 residues. DNA for the CDR3: TGTGCCAGCAGCTTTAGACTAGCGGCTAGCACAGATACGCAGTATTTT. It yields the protein CASSFRLAASTDTQYF. Using reference TRBV5-4 and TRBJ2-3 for the parts outside the CDR3, the full variable domain is ETGVTQSPTHLIKTRGQQVTLRCSSQSGHNTVSWYQQALGQGPQFIFQYYREEENGRGNFPPRFSGLQFPNYSSELNVNALELDDSALYLCASSFRLAASTDTQYFGPGTRLTVL.

The chain is built from TRBV5-5 and TRBJ2-5, with D perhaps matching TRBD1 (5 bases). From germline, CDR1 is SGHKS and CDR2 YYEKEE (reference sequence). This CDR3 spans 15 amino acids. Trimming pared 4 bases from V and 5 bases from J, leaving 18 bases between. The CDR3 here is CASSVRRTMEETQYF. DNA of the CDR3: TGTGCCAGCAGCGTCCGCCGGACAATGGAGGAGACCCAGTACTTC.

Concerning this clone itself: Germline is not matched at one junction end, which may reflect a read error. The chain is built from TRBV7-7 and TRBJ1-1; maybe TRBD1 (6 bases). This CDR3 region has 13 residues. Germline V CDR1 and CDR2: SSHAT, FNYEAQ (reference sequence). This CDR3 is CASSYQQGTEAFF. The CDR3 nucleotides are TGTGCTAGCAGCTATCAACAGGGTACTGAAGCTTTCTTT.